These 29 T cell receptor beta chains were sequenced from one sample in a study of cytomegalovirus exposure and HLA in healthy donors. A multiplex PCR was run with 60 Vbeta primers and 13 Jbeta primers. Clones were sequenced by immunoSEQ multiplex PCR, and TCRdb holds only the in-frame ones, with some missing. The sample includes about 190,000 clones, roughly 80% of them seen just once. The sequencing input was PBMCs. These receptors originate from a woman younger than 45 in good health and CMV-seropositive.

The genes are TRBV11-1 and TRBJ1-1; D may be TRBD1 (5 bases). The CDR3 length is 18 residues. Germline assignment: CDR1 SGHAT and CDR2 FQDESV (reference sequence). V dropped 1 base and J dropped 0 bases, with 18 bases sitting between them. The CDR3 sequence is CASSLGLLPEGMNTEAFF. DNA of the CDR3: TGTGCCAGCAGCTTAGGACTTCTCCCGGAGGGGATGAACACTGAAGCTTTCTTT.

The rearrangement joins TRBV6-6 to TRBJ1-3; tentative D call: TRBD1 (6 bases). The ends were cut back, 6 bases at V and 0 bases at J, with 12 bases in the middle. This CDR3 comprises 15 residues. CDR1 is MNHNY and CDR2 is SVGAGI in the germline V gene (reference sequence). CDR3 sequence reads: CASSRQESSGNTIYF. The CDR3 DNA reads TGTGCCAGCAGCCGACAGGAGAGCTCTGGAAACACCATATATTTT.

This chain links TRBV18 with TRBJ1-1; D perhaps matches TRBD1 (5 bases). The ends were cut back, 0 bases at V and 0 bases at J, with 8 bases in the middle. Germline V gene lookup returns CDR1 KGHSH and CDR2 LQKENI. This CDR3 spans 15 amino acids. The CDR3 loop reads CASSPPKGMNTEAFF. The CDR3 nucleotides are TGTGCCAGCTCACCACCAAAGGGGATGAACACTGAAGCTTTCTTT.

The genes are TRBV7-9 and TRBJ2-3, with 7 nucleotides matching TRBD1. This CDR3 is built from 14 residues. Germline values: CDR1 SEHNR, CDR2 FQNEAQ (reference sequence). The ends lost 1 base at V and 8 bases at J; junction bases unmatched: 6. CDR3 in DNA: TGTGCCAGCAGCTTAGAACAGGGGATGGTTACGCAGTATTTT. Amino acids: CASSLEQGMVTQYF.

The V call is TRBV7-6, the J call TRBJ2-3; possible D gene TRBD2, 5 bases. CDR1 and CDR2 from the germline V gene are SGHVS and FNYEAQ. This CDR3 spans 15 amino acids. Between the trimmed V and J ends, which lost 0 bases and 2 bases, there was a span of 9 bases. CDR3 coding DNA: TGTGCCAGCAGCTTAGCGGGAGCCGTCACAGATACGCAGTATTTT. This gives the protein CASSLAGAVTDTQYF.

On this clone itself: Other DNA sequences within the sample encode an identical CDR3. This chain connects TRBV5-6 to TRBJ1-4; the D gene is possibly TRBD1 (6 bases). Germline lookup yields CDR1 SGHDT and CDR2 YYEEEE. The CDR3 runs to 18 residues. V lost 4 bases and J 0 bases, leaving 19 bases between the germline ends. CDR3: CASSLTGSELTTNEKLFF. DNA of the CDR3: TGTGCCAGCAGCCTAACAGGGAGCGAATTAACAACTAATGAAAAACTGTTTTTT.

The V call is TRBV6-5, the J call TRBJ1-1, with D perhaps TRBD1 (6 bases). CDR3 length: 13 amino acids. Trimming pared 11 bases from V and 0 bases from J, leaving 13 bases between. Per germline, CDR1 MNHEY and CDR2 SVGAGI. The CDR3 protein is CAARDTMNTEAFF. In DNA, the CDR3 is TGTGCCGCCAGGGACACCATGAACACTGAAGCTTTCTTT.

This chain connects TRBV15 to TRBJ1-4; D uncertain. The germline V gene has CDR1 LNHNV and CDR2 YYDKDF (reference sequence). The CDR3 is made up of 14 amino acids. Trimming pared 0 bases from V and 5 bases from J, leaving 7 bases between. The CDR3 reads CATSRDIQNEKLFF. In DNA, the CDR3 is TGTGCCACCAGCAGAGATATACAAAATGAAAAACTGTTTTTT.

V is TRBV5-4 and J is TRBJ2-6; possibly TRBD1 for D (5 bases). CDR3 length equals 15 residues. V was shortened by 2 bases and J by 1 base, with 7 bases between the two germline ends. CDR1 and CDR2 (germline): SGHNT, YYREEE (reference sequence). The CDR3 nucleotides are TGTGCCAGCAGCTTTCAGGGTTCTGGGGCCAACGTCCTGACTTTC. This gives the protein CASSFQGSGANVLTF.

The genes are TRBV19 and TRBJ1-2; D is undetermined. Between the trimmed V and J ends, which lost 5 bases and 5 bases, there was a span of 18 bases. The germline CDR1 and CDR2 sequences are LNHDA and SQIVND (reference sequence). This CDR3 contains 15 residues. The CDR3 sequence: CASSPSPVTIYGYTF. The DNA of the CDR3 is TGTGCCAGTAGTCCTTCCCCGGTCACTATTTATGGCTACACCTTC.

V gene TRBV13 combines with J gene TRBJ1-5; D perhaps matches TRBD1 (5 bases). The V end was cut by 5 bases, the J end by 0 bases, with 11 bases between. The CDR3 loop spans 15 amino acids. The germline V gene has CDR1 PRHDT and CDR2 FYEKMQ (reference sequence). CDR3 protein: CASSRGHLSNQPQHF. The CDR3 nucleotides read TGTGCCAGCAGCCGCGGACACCTTAGCAATCAGCCCCAGCATTTT.

The chain has TRBV5-6 and TRBJ2-3; 9 nucleotides align to TRBD1. Germline V gene lookup returns CDR1 SGHDT and CDR2 YYEEEE. The J segment lost 3 bases and the V segment lost 4 bases, leaving 9 bases of the junction unmatched. The CDR3 extends over 16 amino acids. CDR3 amino acids: CASSGGQGRTTDTQYF. The CDR3 bases are TGTGCCAGCAGCGGGGGACAGGGCAGGACAACAGATACGCAGTATTTT.

The V call is TRBV29-1, the J call TRBJ2-2; a weak D match, TRBD2 (6 bases). Germline CDR1 is SQVTM and CDR2 is ANQGSEA. CDR3 size: 13 residues. V lost 4 bases, J lost 4 bases, and 10 bases lay in between. CDR3 coding DNA: TGCAGCGTTGGGAGGGCAACCACCGGGGAGCTGTTTTTT. As protein: CSVGRATTGELFF.

This clone was observed a handful of times. This chain uses TRBV5-1 with TRBJ2-2, with 11 positions matching TRBD2. Germline V gene data show CDR1 as SGHRS and CDR2 as YFSETQ. The length of the CDR3 is 20 residues. V lost 5 bases, J lost 5 bases, and 20 bases stayed unmatched. The CDR3 region is CASSSTGTSGTSFVTGELFF. The CDR3 DNA reads TGCGCCAGCAGTTCAACCGGGACTAGCGGAACCTCCTTTGTGACCGGGGAGCTGTTTTTT.

This chain connects TRBV5-6 to TRBJ1-6, with TRBD1 identical over 7 bases. Germline V gene lookup returns CDR1 SGHDT and CDR2 YYEEEE. The CDR3 is 16 amino acids. J gave up 7 bases and V 4 bases, and 11 bases lay outside the gene matches. CDR3 DNA sequence: TGTGCCAGCAGCCCGCTTAGACAGGGTTGGAATTCACCCCTCCACTTT. Amino acid sequence: CASSPLRQGWNSPLHF.

The J gene is TRBJ2-7, the V gene TRBV7-9; D is possibly TRBD1 (5 bases). The germline V gene has CDR1 SEHNR and CDR2 FQNEAQ (reference sequence). V shed 5 bases and J shed 3 bases, with 8 bases lying between them. The CDR3 has 12 residues. CDR3: CASSQDIYEQYF. CDR3 in DNA: TGTGCCAGCAGCCAGGACATCTACGAGCAGTACTTC.

The V gene is TRBV10-3, the J gene TRBJ2-3; D gene uncertain. V lost 4 bases and J 0 bases, leaving 2 bases between the germline ends. CDR3 size: 12 residues. The germline V gene encodes CDR1 ENHRY and CDR2 SYGVKD. The DNA of the CDR3 is TGTGCCATCAGTGCTAGCACAGATACGCAGTATTTT. This codes for CAISASTDTQYF.

Concerning this clone itself: Distinct nucleotide sequences in the sample also encode this CDR3. This chain connects TRBV5-1 to TRBJ2-1, with TRBD2 matching 10 bases. CDR3 size: 15 residues. Per germline, CDR1 SGHRS and CDR2 YFSETQ. V lost 4 bases, J lost 2 bases, and 3 bases stayed unmatched. The CDR3 loop is CASSLTSGTYNEQFF. CDR3 nucleotide sequence: TGCGCCAGCAGCCTAACTAGCGGGACCTACAATGAGCAGTTCTTC.

V gene TRBV28 combines with J gene TRBJ1-2, with a possible D match to TRBD1 (5 bases). Trimming shortened V by 5 bases and J by 3 bases, and 10 bases separated the two germline ends. The germline CDR1 and CDR2 sequences are MDHEN and SYDVKM. The CDR3 loop spans 13 amino acids. This CDR3 reads CASSPSRDYGYTF. The CDR3 region has the DNA TGTGCCAGCAGTCCCTCCAGGGACTATGGCTACACCTTC.

The chain is built from TRBV5-6 and TRBJ2-5, with unresolved D. CDR1 and CDR2 from the germline V gene are SGHDT and YYEEEE. There are 15 residues in the CDR3. Trimming cost V 0 bases and J 2 bases, with 11 bases left between them. DNA for the CDR3: TGTGCCAGCAGCTTGGGGGTCACAGTTCAAGAGACCCAGTACTTC. It specifies CASSLGVTVQETQYF.

The chain has TRBV5-1 and TRBJ2-7; TRBD1 matches 8 bases. This CDR3 has 14 residues. Germline CDR1 and CDR2: SGHRS and YFSETQ. The V gene end was trimmed by 2 bases and the J gene end by 5 bases; junction bases not matched to a gene: 6. CDR3 bases: TGCGCCAGCAGCTTACAGGGGGTCGTGAACGAGCAGTACTTC. It specifies CASSLQGVVNEQYF.

This clone was detected only a few times. This chain uses TRBV25-1 with TRBJ1-6; D is possibly TRBD1 (5 bases). The CDR3 length is 14 residues. Trimming removed 4 bases from V and 4 bases from J, with 8 bases in between. Germline V gene data show CDR1 as MGHDK and CDR2 as SYGVNS. The CDR3 DNA reads TGTGCCAGCAGTGGTCAGGGTTATAATTCACCCCTCCACTTT. Amino acid sequence: CASSGQGYNSPLHF.

This chain joins TRBV4-3 and TRBJ2-1; D is perhaps TRBD2 (6 bases). The germline V and J ends were trimmed by 5 bases and 1 base, with 15 bases remaining between them. Germline loops: CDR1 LGHNA, CDR2 YSLEER. CDR3 length: 16 residues. CDR3 nucleotides: TGCGCCAGCAGCTACTACCGGGACTCATCCTACAATGAGCAGTTCTTC. It codes for CASSYYRDSSYNEQFF.

This chain connects TRBV4-1 to TRBJ1-2; D ambiguous. Trimming shortened V by 0 bases and J by 7 bases, and 21 bases separated the two germline ends. The CDR3 runs 17 residues. The germline gives CDR1 MGHRA, CDR2 YSYEKL. The CDR3 reads CASSQDPNLPSVGGYTF. CDR3 sequence (DNA): TGCGCCAGCAGCCAAGATCCCAACCTGCCTAGCGTGGGTGGCTACACCTTC.

V is TRBV6-5 and J is TRBJ1-2; 9 nucleotides match TRBD1. Germline V gene lookup returns CDR1 MNHEY and CDR2 SVGAGI. Germline trimming cut 5 bases from V and 4 bases from J; bases unmatched to any gene: 8. The CDR3 sequence is 15 residues long. The CDR3 coding sequence is TGTGCCAGCAGTCGACGGACAGGGGATGGCTATGGCTACACCTTC. It specifies CASSRRTGDGYGYTF.

This chain links TRBV18 with TRBJ1-5, with D perhaps matching TRBD1 (5 bases). The CDR3 length is 14 residues. Trimming removed 2 bases at V and 6 bases at J, with 11 bases between. The germline V gene encodes CDR1 KGHSH and CDR2 LQKENI. The CDR3 reads CASSPSREVQPQHF. DNA for the CDR3: TGTGCCAGCTCACCAAGCAGGGAGGTTCAGCCCCAGCATTTT.

V and J are TRBV4-2 and TRBJ2-5; 8 bases agree with TRBD2. Trimming took 4 bases from V and 2 from J; bases not matched to a gene: 15. The CDR3 is made up of 18 amino acids. From germline, CDR1 is LGHNA and CDR2 YNFKEQ. The CDR3 here is CASSRRQATSGQQETQYF. The CDR3 bases are TGTGCCAGCAGCCGGAGGCAGGCCACTAGCGGACAACAAGAGACCCAGTACTTC.

The V call is TRBV19, the J call TRBJ1-1; 11 bases align to TRBD1. Germline V gene data show CDR1 as LNHDA and CDR2 as SQIVND (reference sequence). The CDR3 is 14 residues long. The ends lost 4 bases at V and 6 bases at J; junction bases unmatched: 4. The CDR3 protein is CASSRDRGWAEAFF. The CDR3 coding sequence is TGTGCCAGTAGTAGGGACAGGGGGTGGGCTGAAGCTTTCTTT. Filled out from reference TRBV19 and TRBJ1-1, the complete variable domain reads DGGITQSPKYLFRKEGQNVTLSCEQNLNHDAMYWYRQDPGQGLRLIYYSQIVNDFQKGDIAEGYSVSREKKESFPLTVTSAQKNPTAFYLCASSRDRGWAEAFFGQGTRLTVV.

This clone was seen a single time. The V call is TRBV19, the J call TRBJ1-5, with 8 bases that match TRBD1. The junction had 11 bases not matched to a gene; V was cut back by 6 bases and J by 7 bases. The CDR3 length is 15 residues. Germline CDR1 LNHDA, CDR2 SQIVND (reference sequence). Here the CDR3 reads CASSLVPGGRQPQHF. CDR3 DNA sequence: TGTGCCAGTAGCCTAGTCCCAGGGGGCAGACAGCCCCAGCATTTT.